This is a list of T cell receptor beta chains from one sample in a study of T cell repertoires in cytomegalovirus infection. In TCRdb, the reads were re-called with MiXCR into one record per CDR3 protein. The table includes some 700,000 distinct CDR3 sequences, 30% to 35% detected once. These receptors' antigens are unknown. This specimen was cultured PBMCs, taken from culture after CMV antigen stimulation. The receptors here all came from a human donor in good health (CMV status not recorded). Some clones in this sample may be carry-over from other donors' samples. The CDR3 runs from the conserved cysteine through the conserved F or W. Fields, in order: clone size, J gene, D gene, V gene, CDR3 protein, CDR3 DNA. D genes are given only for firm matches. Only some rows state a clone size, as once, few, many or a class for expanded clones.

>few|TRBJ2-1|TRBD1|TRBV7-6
CASSLAGTGPGNEQFF
TGTGCCAGCAGCTTAGCGGGGACAGGTCCCGGGAATGAGCAGTTCTTC
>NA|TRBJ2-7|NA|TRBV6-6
CASGLGLHEQYF
TGTGCCAGCGGGTTGGGGTTGCACGAGCAGTACTTC
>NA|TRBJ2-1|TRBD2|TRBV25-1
CASSEWGTSIDEQFF
TGTGCCAGCAGTGAATGGGGGACTAGCATCGATGAGCAGTTCTTC
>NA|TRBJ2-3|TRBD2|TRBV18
CASSPLATSGSISDTQYF
TGTGCCAGCTCACCACTGGCGACTAGCGGGAGTATATCCGATACGCAGTATTTT
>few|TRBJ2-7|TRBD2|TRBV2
CASSEGTSSSYEQYF
TGTGCCAGCAGTGAAGGGACTAGCTCCTCCTACGAGCAGTACTTC
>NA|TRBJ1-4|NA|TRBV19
CASTPRMREKLFF
TGTGCCAGTACCCCCCGGATGCGGGAAAAACTGTTTTTT
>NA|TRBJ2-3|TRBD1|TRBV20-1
CSARDGGEGALTQYF
TGCAGTGCTAGAGATGGCGGCGAGGGGGCTCTTACGCAGTATTTT
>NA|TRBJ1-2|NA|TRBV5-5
CASSLVEQRYTF
TGTGCCAGCAGCTTAGTGGAACAGCGCTACACCTTC
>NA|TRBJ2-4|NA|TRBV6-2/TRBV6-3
CASGQGGIQYF
TGTGCCAGCGGGCAGGGCGGCATTCAGTACTTC
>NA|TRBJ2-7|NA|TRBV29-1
CSVARGSYEQYF
TGCAGCGTTGCCAGGGGATCCTACGAGCAGTACTTC
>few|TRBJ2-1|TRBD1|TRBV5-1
CASSSSDRGNEQFF
TGCGCCAGCAGCTCCTCTGACAGGGGAAATGAGCAGTTCTTC
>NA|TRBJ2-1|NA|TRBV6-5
CASSSPFSYNEQFF
TGTGCCAGCAGCTCCCCTTTTTCCTACAATGAGCAGTTCTTC
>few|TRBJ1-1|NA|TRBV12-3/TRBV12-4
CASSSEGGAFF
TGTGCCAGCAGTTCGGAAGGAGGAGCTTTCTTT
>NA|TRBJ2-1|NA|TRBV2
CASNKLGGEQFF
TGTGCCAGCAATAAATTAGGAGGTGAGCAGTTCTTC
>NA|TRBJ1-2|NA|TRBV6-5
CASSYGGNVYGYTF
TGTGCCAGCAGTTACGGGGGGAATGTCTATGGCTACACCTTC
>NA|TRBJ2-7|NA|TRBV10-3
CAISEGDYEQYF
TGTGCCATCAGTGAAGGAGACTACGAGCAGTACTTC
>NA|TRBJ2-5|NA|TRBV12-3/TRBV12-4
CASSLDRGVTQYF
TGTGCCAGCAGTTTAGACAGAGGGGTGACCCAGTACTTC
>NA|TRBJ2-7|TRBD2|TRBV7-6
CASSHRTSGSREQYF
TGTGCCAGCAGCCACCGGACTAGCGGGAGCCGAGAGCAGTACTTC
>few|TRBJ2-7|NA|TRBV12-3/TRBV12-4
CASSSGVGVYEQYF
TGTGCCAGCAGTTCCGGGGTCGGTGTCTACGAGCAGTACTTC
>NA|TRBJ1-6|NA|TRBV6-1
CASSEDRTVLHSPLHF
TGTGCCAGCAGTGAAGACAGAACAGTGTTGCATTCACCCCTCCACTTT
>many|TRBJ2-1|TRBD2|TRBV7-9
CASSLESSGTRQFF
TGTGCCAGCAGCTTAGAATCGAGCGGGACGCGGCAGTTCTTC
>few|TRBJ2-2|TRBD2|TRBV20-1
CSARRTSGIAGELFF
TGCAGTGCCAGAAGGACTAGCGGGATCGCCGGGGAGCTGTTTTTT
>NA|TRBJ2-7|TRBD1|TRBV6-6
CASSWDRATTKEQYF
TGTGCCAGCAGTTGGGACAGGGCCACAACGAAGGAGCAGTACTTC
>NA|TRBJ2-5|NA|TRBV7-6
CASSLSGGLGVETQYF
TGTGCCAGCAGCCTCTCCGGGGGCCTCGGTGTGGAGACCCAGTACTTC
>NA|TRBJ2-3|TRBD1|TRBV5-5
CASSYRDRVGATDTQYF
TGTGCCAGCAGCTACCGGGACAGGGTTGGGGCCACAGATACGCAGTATTTT
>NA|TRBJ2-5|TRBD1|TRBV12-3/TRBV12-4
CASSLRFLLAGGVETQYF
TGTGCCAGCAGTTTAAGGTTTTTATTGGCAGGGGGCGTGGAGACCCAGTACTTC
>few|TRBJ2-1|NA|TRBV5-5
CASSLERTYNEQFF
TGTGCCAGCAGCTTGGAAAGGACCTACAATGAGCAGTTCTTC
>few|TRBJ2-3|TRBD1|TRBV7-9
CASSQRDRGTDTQYF
TGTGCCAGCAGCCAACGGGACAGAGGCACAGATACGCAGTATTTT
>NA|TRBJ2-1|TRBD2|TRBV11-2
CASSSISGVSYNEQFF
TGTGCCAGCAGCTCAATTAGCGGGGTTTCTTACAATGAGCAGTTCTTC
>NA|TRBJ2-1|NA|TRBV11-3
CASSRTGPDNEQFF
TGTGCCAGCAGCAGAACGGGGCCTGACAATGAGCAGTTCTTC
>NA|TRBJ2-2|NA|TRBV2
CASPAGSTGELFF
TGTGCCTCTCCGGCGGGAAGCACCGGGGAGCTGTTTTTT
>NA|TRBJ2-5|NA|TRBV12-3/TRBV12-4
CASSPHPAVRTQYF
TGTGCCAGCAGCCCTCACCCGGCAGTAAGGACCCAGTACTTC
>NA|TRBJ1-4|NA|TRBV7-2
CASSFSQGEKLFF
TGTGCCAGCAGCTTCTCGCAGGGGGAAAAACTGTTTTTT
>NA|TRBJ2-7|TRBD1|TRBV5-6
CASSLGWDRSTYEQYF
TGTGCCAGCAGCTTGGGGTGGGACAGGAGTACCTACGAGCAGTACTTC
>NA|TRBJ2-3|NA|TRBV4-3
CASSQVSAPAGTQYF
TGCGCCAGCAGCCAAGTTTCCGCACCCGCGGGTACGCAGTATTTT
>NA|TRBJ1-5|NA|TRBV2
CASSGRRAHSNQPQHF
TGTGCCAGCAGTGGTAGACGGGCCCATAGCAATCAGCCCCAGCATTTT
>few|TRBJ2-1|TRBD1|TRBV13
CASSRRDSYNEQFF
TGTGCCAGCAGCCGCCGGGACAGCTACAATGAGCAGTTCTTC
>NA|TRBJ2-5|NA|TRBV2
CASSDWGQGLLPSQETQYF
TGTGCCAGCAGTGACTGGGGCCAGGGACTTCTACCCTCCCAAGAGACCCAGTACTTC
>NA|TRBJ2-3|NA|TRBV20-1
CSAGGTEADTQYF
TGCAGTGCCGGCGGGACGGAGGCAGATACGCAGTATTTT
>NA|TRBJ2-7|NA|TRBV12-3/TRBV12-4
CASSNPHEQYF
TGTGCCAGCAGTAACCCCCACGAGCAGTACTTC
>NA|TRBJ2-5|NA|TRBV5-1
CASSPVVEETQYF
TGCGCCAGCAGTCCGGTGGTAGAAGAGACCCAGTACTTC
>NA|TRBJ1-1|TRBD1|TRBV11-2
CASSIRTGAMNTEAFF
TGTGCCAGCAGCATACGGACAGGGGCCATGAACACTGAAGCTTTCTTT
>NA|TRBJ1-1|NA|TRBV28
CASSSGQLTEAFF
TGTGCCAGCAGTTCCGGACAGCTGACTGAAGCTTTCTTT
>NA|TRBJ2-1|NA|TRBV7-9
CASSPLGREQFF
TGTGCCAGCAGCCCCCTGGGGCGTGAGCAGTTCTTC
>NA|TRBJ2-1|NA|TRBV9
CASSPRASITYNEQFF
TGTGCCAGCAGCCCCCGGGCCAGTATCACCTACAATGAGCAGTTCTTC
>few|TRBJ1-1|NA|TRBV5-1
CASRLLRGGNTEAFF
TGCGCCAGCAGGTTACTACGCGGGGGCAACACTGAAGCTTTCTTT
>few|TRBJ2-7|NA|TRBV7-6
CASSPRRGRANYEQYF
TGTGCCAGCAGCCCCCGAAGAGGCAGGGCTAACTACGAGCAGTACTTC
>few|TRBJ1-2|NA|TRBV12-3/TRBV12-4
CASSLRSAANYGYTF
TGTGCCAGCAGTTTACGTTCGGCGGCTAACTATGGCTACACCTTC
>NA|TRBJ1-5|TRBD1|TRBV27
CASSVTGARQPQHF
TGTGCCAGCAGTGTTACAGGGGCACGGCAGCCCCAGCATTTT
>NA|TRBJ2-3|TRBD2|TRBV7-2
CASSRTSGGLDTQYF
TGTGCCAGCAGCAGAACTAGCGGGGGGCTAGATACGCAGTATTTT
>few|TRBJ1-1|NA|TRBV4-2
CASSQDWTTEAFF
TGTGCCAGCAGCCAAGATTGGACGACTGAAGCTTTCTTT
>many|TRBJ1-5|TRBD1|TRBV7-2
CASSAWTGLSNQPQHF
TGTGCCAGCAGCGCCTGGACAGGGTTGAGCAATCAGCCCCAGCATTTT
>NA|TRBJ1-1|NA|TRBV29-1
CSVEGRQNTEAFF
TGCAGCGTTGAAGGACGGCAGAACACTGAAGCTTTCTTT
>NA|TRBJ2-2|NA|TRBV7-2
CASSPPGGTNTGELFF
TGTGCCAGCAGCCCCCCGGGGGGCACGAACACCGGGGAGCTGTTTTTT